One sample yielded the 30 T cell receptor beta chains listed below, sequenced in a study of blood T cell repertoires in COVID-19 (dated by TCRdb to about 2020). The library relied on the immunoSEQ multiplex PCR assay. The table was pulled from immuneACCESS by TCRdb, which kept in-frame rearrangements only. Such tables lose some clones; where checked, under half of the loss comes from unresolved V genes, and the rest has no known cause. The sample records approximately 490,000 clones, around 90% of which are singletons. The ten largest account for under 0.75% of the sample. The sample consisted of PBMCs or T cells enriched from blood (not recorded which). The receptors shown here come from a woman aged 18 to 35 who had recovered from COVID-19.

The chain employs TRBV9 and TRBJ1-5; the D gene is possibly TRBD1 (6 bases). The length of the CDR3 is 15 residues. Trimming cost V 4 bases and J 4 bases, with 15 bases left between them. CDR1 is SGDLS, CDR2 YYNGEE, per germline. The CDR3 DNA reads TGTGCCAGCAGCTCGGGAGGGGGAGATAATCAGCCCCAGCATTTT. It yields the protein CASSSGGGDNQPQHF. The whole variable domain, filled in from reference TRBV9 and TRBJ1-5, reads DSGVTQTPKHLITATGQRVTLRCSPRSGDLSVYWYQQSLDQGLQFLIQYYNGEERAKGNILERFSAQQFPDLHSELNLSSLELGDSALYFCASSSGGGDNQPQHFGDGTRLSIL.

With respect to this clone: Other DNA variants within this sample encode the same CDR3. The chain joins TRBV5-1 to TRBJ2-3; D is possibly TRBD1 (5 bases). Trimming took off 4 bases at V and 3 bases at J, with 12 bases between the two ends. The CDR3 has 14 residues. Germline V CDR1 and CDR2: SGHRS, YFSETQ. The DNA of the CDR3 is TGCGCCAGCAGCCTTGATTCAGGGACAGATACGCAGTATTTT. Translating it yields CASSLDSGTDTQYF. The complete variable domain, with remaining parts taken from reference TRBV5-1 and TRBJ2-3, reads KAGVTQTPRYLIKTRGQQVTLSCSPISGHRSVSWYQQTPGQGLQFLFEYFSETQRNKGNFPGRFSGRQFSNSRSEMNVSTLELGDSALYLCASSLDSGTDTQYFGPGTRLTVL.

The chain is built from TRBV6-1 and TRBJ2-7; possibly TRBD1 for D (6 bases). This CDR3 is built from 16 residues. CDR1 is MNHNS and CDR2 is SASEGT in the germline V gene. Trimming took 2 bases from V and 1 from J, leaving 15 bases between them. CDR3 sequence: CASSELGAELSYEQYF. The DNA for the CDR3 is TGTGCCAGCAGTGAACTGGGGGCGGAATTATCCTACGAGCAGTACTTC.

The chain recombines TRBV10-3 with TRBJ2-7, with TRBD1 matching 11 bases. J gave up 7 bases and V 7 bases, and 6 bases lay outside the gene matches. The germline CDR1 and CDR2 sequences are ENHRY and SYGVKD. CDR3 length: 13 amino acids. The CDR3 sequence: CAITGQGAGEQYF. CDR3 coding DNA: TGTGCCATCACCGGACAGGGGGCGGGGGAGCAGTACTTC.

V and J are TRBV28 and TRBJ1-5; D possibly corresponds to TRBD1 (5 bases). Germline CDR1 MDHEN, CDR2 SYDVKM. V was pared by 6 bases and J by 0 bases, with 15 bases between. The CDR3 totals 16 residues. The CDR3: CASSPRQPPSNQPQHF. The CDR3 DNA follows: TGTGCCAGCAGCCCCCGACAGCCTCCTAGCAATCAGCCCCAGCATTTT.

V usage is TRBV21-1 and J usage is TRBJ2-2; the D call of TRBD2 is as the table states it, not checked on the DNA. TRBV21-1 is listed as a pseudogene. CDR3 length: 16 amino acids. This CDR3 reads CASSKLGPGGTGELFF. DNA of the CDR3: TGTGCCAGCAGCAAACTAGGTCCCGGTGGCACCGGGGAGCTGTTTTTT.

Note on this clone: Sequence at one end of the junction differs from germline and may be a read error. The J gene is TRBJ2-7, the V gene TRBV29-1; possibly TRBD1 for D (6 bases). Germline CDR1 and CDR2: SQVTM and ANQGSEA. The CDR3 is 13 residues long. The CDR3 region is CSVGAGASDEQYF. In nucleotides, the CDR3 is TGCAGCGTTGGGGCAGGGGCCTCCGACGAGCAGTACTTC.

This CDR3 reads CASSLGGGAYGYTF. DNA of the CDR3: TGCGCCAGCAGCTTAGGAGGGGGCGCATATGGCTACACCTTC. V gene TRBV5-1 combines with J gene TRBJ1-2; TRBD1 aligns across 7 bases. The CDR3 runs to 14 residues. The germline V gene has CDR1 SGHRS and CDR2 YFSETQ. V was clipped by 2 bases and J by 5 bases; unmatched bases: 6. Drawing the rest from reference TRBV5-1 and TRBJ1-2, the complete variable domain is KAGVTQTPRYLIKTRGQQVTLSCSPISGHRSVSWYQQTPGQGLQFLFEYFSETQRNKGNFPGRFSGRQFSNSRSEMNVSTLELGDSALYLCASSLGGGAYGYTFGSGTRLTVV.

The chain couples TRBV4-1 to TRBJ1-2; 9 bases are shared with TRBD1. CDR1 and CDR2 (germline): MGHRA, YSYEKL. The CDR3 contains 16 residues. Germline trimming cut 1 base from V and 5 bases from J; bases unmatched to any gene: 8. CDR3 bases: TGCGCCAGCAGCCAAGTCGGGACAGGGAGGGGGTATGGCTACACCTTC. Amino acids: CASSQVGTGRGYGYTF.

As DNA, the CDR3 is TGTGCCAGCAGCTCCCAACTAGCGGGTGGAGTCTCAGAGACCCAGTACTTC. This translates into CASSSQLAGGVSETQYF. The chain joins TRBV11-2 to TRBJ2-5; 9 positions match TRBD2. Germline values: CDR1 SGHAT, CDR2 FQNNGV. The CDR3 loop spans 17 amino acids. With V trimmed by 4 bases and J by 4 bases, 13 bases remained unmatched.

This clone has just a few counts. The V and J genes are TRBV3-1 (or the pseudogene TRBV3-2) and TRBJ2-2; 9 bases fit TRBD2. The V and J ends lost 0 bases and 5 bases, in that order; junction bases with no gene match: 10. The V gene's germline CDR1 is LGHDT and CDR2 YNNKEL (reference sequence). The CDR3 consists of 18 residues. The CDR3 reads CASSQEASGEIWTGELFF. The CDR3 DNA is TGTGCCAGCAGCCAAGAAGCTAGCGGGGAAATTTGGACCGGGGAGCTGTTTTTT.

V and J are TRBV24-1 and TRBJ2-2, with D possibly TRBD2 on 5 matching bases. The V end lost 1 base, the J end lost 7 bases, and 12 bases lay between the germline ends. This CDR3 is built from 15 residues. Germline assignment: CDR1 KGHDR and CDR2 SFDVKD. The CDR3 DNA is TGTGCCACCAGTGATTTATTTCGAGGGCGCGGGGAGCTGTTTTTT. Encoded protein: CATSDLFRGRGELFF.

The chain employs TRBV3-1 (or the pseudogene TRBV3-2) and TRBJ2-1; 10 nucleotides line up with TRBD2. The ends lost 4 bases at V and 7 bases at J; junction bases unmatched: 13. The CDR3 has 17 amino acids. Germline CDR1 and CDR2: LGHDT and YNNKEL (reference sequence). For the CDR3, the DNA is TGTGCCAGCAGCCCTCCTAAGGGGCTAGCGGGGGAGAATGAGCAGTTCTTC. Its translation: CASSPPKGLAGENEQFF.

This clone was detected only a few times. The chain combines TRBV11-2 with TRBJ2-7, with 11 bases aligning to TRBD2. This CDR3 is 17 amino acids long. CDR1 and CDR2 (germline): SGHAT, FQNNGV. After removal of 4 bases from V and 1 base from J, the junction contained 9 bases not matched to a gene. The CDR3 is CASSSRLAGQFSYEQYF. For the CDR3, the DNA is TGTGCCAGCAGCTCCCGACTAGCGGGGCAATTTTCCTACGAGCAGTACTTC. Using reference TRBV11-2 and TRBJ2-7 for the parts outside the CDR3, the full variable domain is EAGVAQSPRYKIIEKRQSVAFWCNPISGHATLYWYQQILGQGPKLLIQFQNNGVVDDSQLPKDRFSAERLKGVDSTLKIQPAKLEDSAVYLCASSSRLAGQFSYEQYFGPGTRLTVT.

The chain employs TRBV5-1 and TRBJ2-1; D is possibly TRBD1 (5 bases). The CDR3 loop spans 15 amino acids. Germline lookup yields CDR1 SGHRS and CDR2 YFSETQ. V shed 0 bases and J shed 4 bases, with 11 bases lying between them. CDR3 amino acids: CASSLGAGMYNEQFF. CDR3 DNA: TGCGCCAGCAGCTTGGGGGCAGGGATGTACAATGAGCAGTTCTTC.

The CDR3 is CSVPGTILYNEQFF. The CDR3 bases are TGCAGCGTTCCCGGGACTATTCTCTACAATGAGCAGTTCTTC. The genes are TRBV29-1 and TRBJ2-1, with 7 bases matching TRBD2. V shed 5 bases and J 3 bases; nucleotides not matched to a gene: 7. The V gene's germline CDR1 is SQVTM and CDR2 ANQGSEA. This CDR3 contains 14 residues.

Turning to this clone: Other DNA sequences in this sample translate to the same CDR3. The CDR3 DNA reads as TGTGCCAGCAGCCCACAGGGTAACTATGGCTACACCTTC. Translating gives CASSPQGNYGYTF. The chain combines TRBV28 with TRBJ1-2; perhaps TRBD1 as D (6 bases). V lost 6 bases and J lost 1, with 9 bases in between. The CDR3 is 13 residues long. The germline CDR1 and CDR2 sequences are MDHEN and SYDVKM.

This clone was counted at least ten times. The rearrangement links TRBV4-2 to TRBJ2-7, with 7 nucleotides matching TRBD1. Germline V gene sequence: CDR1 LGHNA, CDR2 YNFKEQ. This CDR3 has 13 residues. V dropped 0 bases and J dropped 6; count of bases not matched to a gene: 2. CDR3 loop: CASSQDPGGEQYF. In nucleotides, the CDR3 is TGTGCCAGCAGCCAAGATCCAGGGGGCGAGCAGTACTTC.

The rearrangement links TRBV7-9 to TRBJ2-1; unclear D gene. Trimming stripped 4 bases from V and 6 bases from J, with 7 bases between. Germline V gives CDR1 SEHNR, CDR2 FQNEAQ (reference sequence). The CDR3 runs to 12 residues. For the CDR3, the DNA is TGTGCCAGCAGCTCAAGAGCCAATGAGCAGTTCTTC. Translated, it gives CASSSRANEQFF.

A single count supports this clone. The gene calls are TRBV19 and TRBJ1-4, with D uncertain. Germline loops: CDR1 LNHDA, CDR2 SQIVND (reference sequence). CDR3 length equals 14 residues. Trimming left V 4 bases short and J 5 bases short, with 11 bases between. CDR3 DNA: TGTGCCAGTAGTAGCTCCGCACTGAATGAAAAACTGTTTTTT. Protein: CASSSSALNEKLFF. The full variable domain, in which reference TRBV19 and TRBJ1-4 provide the parts outside the CDR3, is DGGITQSPKYLFRKEGQNVTLSCEQNLNHDAMYWYRQDPGQGLRLIYYSQIVNDFQKGDIAEGYSVSREKKESFPLTVTSAQKNPTAFYLCASSSSALNEKLFFGSGTQLSVL.

The chain is built from TRBV19 and TRBJ2-4; D is perhaps TRBD1 (5 bases). The CDR3 runs 14 residues. The V gene's germline CDR1 is LNHDA and CDR2 SQIVND (reference sequence). V lost 6 bases to trimming and J lost 3 bases, with 12 bases between them. DNA of the CDR3: TGTGCCAGTAGGGCAGGGTATGACAAAAACATTCAGTACTTC. Its translation is CASRAGYDKNIQYF.

In this sample, this clone turned up a few times. The chain couples TRBV27 to TRBJ2-7; D is perhaps TRBD2 (6 bases). CDR1 and CDR2 from the germline V gene are MNHEY and SMNVEV (reference sequence). The CDR3 length is 14 residues. The germline V and J ends were trimmed by 5 bases and 0 bases, with 11 bases remaining between them. The CDR3 sequence is CASSGTFSSYEQYF. CDR3 DNA: TGTGCCAGCAGTGGGACTTTTAGCTCCTACGAGCAGTACTTC.

The CDR3 loop reads CASSVDGINYGYTF. The CDR3 nucleotides are TGTGCCAGCAGCGTAGACGGGATCAACTATGGCTACACCTTC. The chain carries TRBV9 and TRBJ1-2; D is uncertain. Trimming left V 0 bases short and J 2 bases short, with 8 bases between. Germline assignment: CDR1 SGDLS and CDR2 YYNGEE. The CDR3 runs to 14 residues.

The chain links TRBV10-3 to TRBJ1-2, with D perhaps TRBD1 (6 bases). This CDR3 has 13 amino acids. Trimming cost V 11 bases and J 5 bases, with 18 bases left between them. The V gene's germline CDR1 is ENHRY and CDR2 SYGVKD. In DNA, the CDR3 is TGTGCCGCGAAGGAAGGGGGTGGGTATGGCTACACCTTC. Residues: CAAKEGGGYGYTF.

This rearrangement joins TRBV6-2 or TRBV6-3 to TRBJ2-1, with 8 positions matching TRBD2. The CDR3 consists of 13 residues. Germline CDR1 MNHEY, CDR2 SVGEGT. The V gene end was trimmed by 2 bases and the J gene end by 8 bases; junction bases not matched to a gene: 2. The CDR3 bases are TGTGCCAGCAGTTACGGCGGGGGGTATGAGCAGTTCTTC. Translated, it gives CASSYGGGYEQFF.

Worth noting for this clone: Relative to the germline gene, one junction end is altered; a read error may explain this. This chain joins TRBV6-1 and TRBJ1-2, with a possible D match to TRBD1 (6 bases). The germline gives CDR1 MNHNS, CDR2 SASEGT. The CDR3 loop spans 13 amino acids. DNA for the CDR3: TGTGCCAGCAGTGAAAAGGTGGGGGACAAGTGCGATTTC. Protein sequence: CASSEKVGDKCDF.

The rearrangement uses TRBV6-6 and TRBJ1-2; no clear D. Per the germline V gene, CDR1 is MNHNY and CDR2 is SVGAGI (reference sequence). With 2 bases removed from V and 5 bases from J, the gap between germline ends came to 12 bases. CDR3 length: 14 residues. CDR3: CASSYGLGGYGYTF. CDR3 DNA: TGTGCCAGCAGTTACGGGCTCGGAGGATATGGCTACACCTTC.

This chain links TRBV5-1 with TRBJ2-2; 11 bases map to TRBD2. The CDR3 length is 18 residues. Germline CDR1 is SGHRS and CDR2 is YFSETQ. V lost 0 bases, J lost 1 base, and 5 bases stayed unmatched. DNA of the CDR3: TGCGCCAGCAGCTTGGCTGGCCTAGCGGGGGGGAACACCGGGGAGCTGTTTTTT. Translated: CASSLAGLAGGNTGELFF.

The genes are TRBV29-1 and TRBJ1-2; D call uncertain. Germline V gives CDR1 SQVTM, CDR2 ANQGSEA. The CDR3 is 11 amino acids. Trimming removed 7 bases at V and 8 bases at J, with 14 bases between. In DNA, the CDR3 is TGCAGCGCCGGGGAAGAAGGGGGCTACACCTTC. The encoded protein is CSAGEEGGYTF.

This chain connects TRBV18 to TRBJ1-1, with D tentatively TRBD1 (6 bases). V was cut by 6 bases and J by 0 bases, with 17 bases left in between. The CDR3 extends over 16 amino acids. Per the germline V gene, CDR1 is KGHSH and CDR2 is LQKENI. The CDR3 sequence: CASSLGTPLLNTEAFF. Written as DNA, the CDR3 is TGTGCCAGCTCCCTCGGGACACCTCTTTTGAACACTGAAGCTTTCTTT.